This T cell receptor beta chain appears in the sequencing data of a study of response to subunit inactivated influenza vaccine. TCRdb fed the RT-PCR reads into MiXCR, producing one record per CDR3 protein. This sample has 750,000 to 850,000 distinct CDR3 sequences; about 18% occur once, and the top ten carry 11%. About this clonotype: Its cognate antigen is unknown.

This CDR3 comprises 15 residues. The J segment lost 6 bases and the V segment lost 5 bases, leaving 8 bases of the junction unmatched. Germline V gene lookup returns CDR1 SGHTA and CDR2 FQGTGA. Points from the study as a whole: The authors suggested that every seasonal influenza vaccination recruits few new T cells.

The rearrangement uses TRBV7-3 and TRBJ2-1; TRBD1 matches 9 bases. The receptor was isolated from a man aged 45-60 years who received an inactivated influenza vaccine. The sequencing used PBMCs from blood, collected more than 4 days after vaccination. CDR3 in DNA: TGTGCCAGCAGCATCGGGACAGGGAGGTTCAATGAGCAGTTCTTC. Protein product: CASSIGTGRFNEQFF.